This T cell receptor (beta chain) was identified in a study of blood T cell repertoires in COVID-19. Study-wide background: Samples came from the United States, Italy and Spain, spanning acute and convalescent COVID-19. PBMCs, B-cell-depleted T cells, or T cells provided the cDNA or gDNA that made up the material.

The CDR3 covers 12 residues. Trimming shortened V by 5 bases and J by 4 bases, and 8 bases separated the two germline ends. Germline CDR1 is LNHDA and CDR2 is SQIVND (reference sequence). In the study's own analysis: Estimation of nucleated cell counts was performed using reference gene primer amplification. The repertoire was sequenced with immunoSEQ multiplex PCR; TCRdb's copy has only in-frame clones and lacks some. V, J and clone size were drawn from that table, and D and trimming were deduced from the DNA. The table shows approximately 100,000 clones, with 92% occurring only once. The chain joins TRBV19 to TRBJ1-2; the D is unclear. The material sequenced was peripheral blood. The sequence came from a man between 65 and 80 years old with acute or convalescent COVID-19. The CDR3 is CASSLRSYGYTF. CDR3 coding DNA: TGTGCCAGTAGTCTGAGGAGCTATGGCTACACCTTC.